This TCR beta chain is drawn from a study of Graves' ophthalmopathy and Graves' hyperthyroidism. Notes on the study in general: It was with about 71% sensitivity and about 73% specificity that the model predicted ophthalmopathy progression.

Newly diagnosed, the hyperthyroidism patients had under 2 months' duration and were aged 18 to 65. Clinical symptoms, serum thyroxine, TRAb, thyroid ultrasound and orbital computed tomography determined diagnosis. Beta-chain TCR CDR3 regions were amplified from RNA transcripts. The first-round RT-PCR employed HTBI primers together with the Qiagen OneStep RT-PCR kit. A multiplex PCR was then performed as the second round. MiXCR was run by TCRdb on the multiplex PCR reads, yielding one entry per CDR3 protein. The data contain a few hundred thousand distinct CDR3 sequences, over 20% of them singletons. Worth noting for this clonotype: The antigen is unknown.

The CDR3 sequence is 13 residues long. J was trimmed by 2 bases and V by 9 bases; bases with no gene match: 7. CDR1 is LNHNV, CDR2 YYDKDF, per germline (reference sequence). Sequencing was done on a sample of peripheral blood. V and J are TRBV15 and TRBJ2-7, with TRBD2 matching over 7 bases. The clonotype comes from a woman aged 18-30 years with stable Graves' hyperthyroidism. The CDR3 here is CATRTSRAYEQYF. CDR3 DNA: TGTGCCACTAGGACTAGTCGCGCCTACGAGCAGTACTTC.